This TCR beta chain was retrieved from a study of T cells after yellow fever vaccination. CDR3 length: 14 residues. V was cut by 6 bases and J by 8 bases, with 17 bases left in between. CDR1 is SGHRS, CDR2 YFSETQ, per germline. This clonotype has at least ten counts. TCRdb used MiXCR to reprocess the 5' RACE reads, holding one entry per CDR3 protein. The sample records some 200,000 distinct CDR3 sequences, approximately 3.2% being singletons. Source: CD4+ T cells sorted from PBMCs, taken 10 days after the yellow fever booster vaccination. V usage is TRBV5-1 and J usage is TRBJ1-4, with D possibly matching TRBD1 (5 bases). This clonotype was sampled from a man between 18 and 35 years old who received the YFV17D yellow fever vaccine. The DNA for the CDR3 is TGCGCCAGCACCCTTGGGGCAGAGGCCGAAAAACTGTTTTTT. Its translation: CASTLGAEAEKLFF.